This T cell receptor beta chain was retrieved from a study of CD8+CD57+ T cells in acquired aplastic anemia. The CDR3 has 19 amino acids. Trimming cost V 0 bases and J 5 bases; bases outside gene matches: 16. Germline V gives CDR1 DFQATT, CDR2 SNEGSKA (reference sequence). Patients chosen for sequencing had shown CD8+CD57+ cell expansion by flow cytometry. Prior therapy had not been administered to any patient at the time of blood sampling. The template for TCR beta VDJ and CDR3 sequence profiling was genomic DNA. Each CDR3 protein is one row after TCRdb ran MiXCR on the reads. Found here are fewer than 200,000 distinct CDR3 sequences, 48% of them singletons; the top ten hold 1.8%.

Specimen: sorted CD4+, CD8+, or CD8+CD57+ T cells (not recorded which) from PBMCs. The chain combines TRBV20-1 with TRBJ2-5, with TRBD2 matching over 12 bases. This receptor was taken from a human donor with aplastic anemia. The CDR3 DNA sequence: TGCAGTGCTAGAGATTGGGCGAGGGCTAGCGGGGGGGCTCGTGAGACCCAGTACTTC. This gives the protein CSARDWARASGGARETQYF.